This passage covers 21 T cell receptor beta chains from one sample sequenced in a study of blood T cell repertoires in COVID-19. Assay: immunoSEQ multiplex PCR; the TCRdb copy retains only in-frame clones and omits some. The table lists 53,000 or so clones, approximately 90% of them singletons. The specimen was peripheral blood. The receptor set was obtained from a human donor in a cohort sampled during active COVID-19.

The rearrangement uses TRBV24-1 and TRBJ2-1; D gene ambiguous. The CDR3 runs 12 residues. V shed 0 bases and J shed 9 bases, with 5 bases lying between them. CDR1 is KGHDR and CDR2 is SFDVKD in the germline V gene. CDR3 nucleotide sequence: TGTGCCACCAGTGATTTGCCGGGTGAGCAGTTCTTC. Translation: CATSDLPGEQFF.

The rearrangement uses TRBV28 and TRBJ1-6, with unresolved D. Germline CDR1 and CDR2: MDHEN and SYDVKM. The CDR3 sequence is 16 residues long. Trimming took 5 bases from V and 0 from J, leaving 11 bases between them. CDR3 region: CASSPGGSSYNSPLHF. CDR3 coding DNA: TGTGCCAGCAGTCCCGGCGGTTCCTCCTATAATTCACCCCTCCACTTT.

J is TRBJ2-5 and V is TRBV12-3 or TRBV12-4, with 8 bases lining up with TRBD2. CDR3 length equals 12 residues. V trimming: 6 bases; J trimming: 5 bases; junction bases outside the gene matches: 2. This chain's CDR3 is CASSPGGETQYF. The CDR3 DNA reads TGTGCCAGCAGCCCGGGGGGGGAGACCCAGTACTTC.

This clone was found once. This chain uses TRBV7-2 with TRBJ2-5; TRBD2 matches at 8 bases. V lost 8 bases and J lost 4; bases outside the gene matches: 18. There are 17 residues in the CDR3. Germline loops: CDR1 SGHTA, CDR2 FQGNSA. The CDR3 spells CASRGTGGGPLGETQYF. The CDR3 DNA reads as TGTGCCAGCCGAGGAACGGGAGGGGGGCCTTTAGGAGAGACCCAGTACTTC.

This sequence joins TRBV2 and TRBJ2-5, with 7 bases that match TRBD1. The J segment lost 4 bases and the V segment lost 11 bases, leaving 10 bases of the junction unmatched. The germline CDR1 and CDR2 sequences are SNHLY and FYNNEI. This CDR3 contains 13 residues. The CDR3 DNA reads TGTGCCGGAACAGGGGCTCCAGGAGAGACCCAGTACTTC. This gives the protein CAGTGAPGETQYF.

The CDR3 loop is CASPPPRGEIQETQYF. DNA for the CDR3: TGTGCCAGTCCCCCACCGCGGGGGGAAATCCAAGAGACCCAGTACTTC. The chain combines TRBV12-2 with TRBJ2-5; the listed D gene, TRBD2, was not tested against the DNA. TRBV12-2 constitutes a pseudogene. The CDR3 runs to 16 residues.

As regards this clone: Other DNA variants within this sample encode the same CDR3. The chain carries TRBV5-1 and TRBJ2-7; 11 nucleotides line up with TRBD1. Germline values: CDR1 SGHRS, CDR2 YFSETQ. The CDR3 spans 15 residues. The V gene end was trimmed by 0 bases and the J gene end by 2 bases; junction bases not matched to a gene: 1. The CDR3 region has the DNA TGCGCCAGCAGCTTGGCGGGACAGGGGGCCTACGAGCAGTACTTC. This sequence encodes CASSLAGQGAYEQYF.

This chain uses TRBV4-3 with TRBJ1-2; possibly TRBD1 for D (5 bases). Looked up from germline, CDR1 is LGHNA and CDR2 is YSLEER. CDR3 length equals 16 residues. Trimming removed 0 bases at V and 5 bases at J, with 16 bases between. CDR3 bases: TGCGCCAGCAGCCAAGATAAAGGAGGGGTGGGTTATGGCTACACCTTC. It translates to CASSQDKGGVGYGYTF.

The DNA for the CDR3 is TGTGCCAGTAGTCTTGGTCAGGGAAGGGATTTGGGAGAGACCCAGTACTTC. It yields the protein CASSLGQGRDLGETQYF. The chain couples TRBV19 to TRBJ2-5; D possibly corresponds to TRBD1 (5 bases). V was pared by 5 bases and J by 4 bases, with 23 bases between. The CDR3 has 17 amino acids. Germline V CDR1 and CDR2: LNHDA, SQIVND (reference sequence).

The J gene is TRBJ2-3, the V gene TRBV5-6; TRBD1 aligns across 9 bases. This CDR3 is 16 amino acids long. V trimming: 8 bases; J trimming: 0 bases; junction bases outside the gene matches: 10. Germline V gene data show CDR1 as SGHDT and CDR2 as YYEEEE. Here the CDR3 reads CASIQEQGASTDTQYF. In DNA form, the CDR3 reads TGTGCCAGTATTCAAGAACAGGGGGCGAGCACAGATACGCAGTATTTT.

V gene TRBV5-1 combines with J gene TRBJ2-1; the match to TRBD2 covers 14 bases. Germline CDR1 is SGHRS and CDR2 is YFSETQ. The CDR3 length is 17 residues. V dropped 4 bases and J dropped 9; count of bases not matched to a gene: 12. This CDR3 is CASSPPGLAGVLTEQFF. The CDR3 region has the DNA TGCGCCAGCAGCCCGCCGGGACTAGCGGGAGTACTGACTGAGCAGTTCTTC.

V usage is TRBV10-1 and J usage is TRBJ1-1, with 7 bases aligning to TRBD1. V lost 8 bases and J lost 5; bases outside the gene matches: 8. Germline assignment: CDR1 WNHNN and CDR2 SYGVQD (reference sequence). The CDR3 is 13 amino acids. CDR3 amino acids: CASDRVCCTEAFF. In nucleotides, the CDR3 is TGCGCCAGCGACAGGGTATGTTGTACTGAAGCTTTCTTT.

CDR3 loop: CASSQLVRGGTQYF. DNA for the CDR3: TGTGCCAGCAGCCAATTGGTCCGCGGGGGTACGCAGTATTTT. The chain has TRBV14 and TRBJ2-3; 7 bases map to TRBD2. The length of the CDR3 is 14 residues. Germline V gene lookup returns CDR1 SGHDN and CDR2 FVKESK. Trimming took 2 bases from V and 8 from J; bases not matched to a gene: 7.

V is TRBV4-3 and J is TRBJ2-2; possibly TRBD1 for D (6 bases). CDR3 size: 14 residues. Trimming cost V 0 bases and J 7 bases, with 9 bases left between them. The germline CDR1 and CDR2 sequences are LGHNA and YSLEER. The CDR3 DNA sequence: TGCGCCAGCAGCCAAGATCAGGGGAGCGGGGAGCTGTTTTTT. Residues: CASSQDQGSGELFF.

Written as DNA, the CDR3 is TGTGCCAGCAGCCTCGGTGCCGCCGGTACGCAGTATTTT. Translation gives CASSLGAAGTQYF. This chain joins TRBV12-3 or TRBV12-4 and TRBJ2-3; D unresolved. The CDR3 spans 13 residues. V lost 6 bases and J lost 8, with 15 bases in between.

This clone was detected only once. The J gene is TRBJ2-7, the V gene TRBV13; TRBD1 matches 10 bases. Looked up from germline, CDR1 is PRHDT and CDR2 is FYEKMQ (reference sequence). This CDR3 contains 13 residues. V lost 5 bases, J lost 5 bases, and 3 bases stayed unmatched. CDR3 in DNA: TGTGCCAGCAGCCGGGACAGGGGAAACGAGCAGTACTTC. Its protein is CASSRDRGNEQYF.

The CDR3 bases are TGTGCCAGAAGCTTGGAATTGGCGGGGGGGAGGAATGAGCAGTTCTTC. This codes for CARSLELAGGRNEQFF. V gene TRBV5-3 combines with J gene TRBJ2-1; the match to TRBD2 covers 9 bases. TRBV5-3 is an ORF for which the function is uncertain. The CDR3 length is 16 residues. J was trimmed by 7 bases and V by 0 bases; bases with no gene match: 8.

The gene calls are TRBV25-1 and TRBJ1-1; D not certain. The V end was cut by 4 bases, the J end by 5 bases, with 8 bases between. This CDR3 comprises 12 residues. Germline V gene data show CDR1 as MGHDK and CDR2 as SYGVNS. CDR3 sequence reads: CASSVAGTEAFF. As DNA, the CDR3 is TGTGCCAGCAGTGTGGCGGGAACTGAAGCTTTCTTT.

The CDR3 reads CASSPGGQGLGETQYF. CDR3 DNA sequence: TGTGCCAGCAGCCCAGGGGGACAGGGGTTAGGAGAGACCCAGTACTTC. This rearrangement joins TRBV9 to TRBJ2-5; 10 bases are a match to TRBD1. The length of the CDR3 is 16 residues. V shed 4 bases and J 4 bases; nucleotides not matched to a gene: 10. Germline V CDR1 and CDR2: SGDLS, YYNGEE. Full variable domain (outside the CDR3, taken from reference TRBV9 and TRBJ2-5): DSGVTQTPKHLITATGQRVTLRCSPRSGDLSVYWYQQSLDQGLQFLIQYYNGEERAKGNILERFSAQQFPDLHSELNLSSLELGDSALYFCASSPGGQGLGETQYFGPGTRLLVL.

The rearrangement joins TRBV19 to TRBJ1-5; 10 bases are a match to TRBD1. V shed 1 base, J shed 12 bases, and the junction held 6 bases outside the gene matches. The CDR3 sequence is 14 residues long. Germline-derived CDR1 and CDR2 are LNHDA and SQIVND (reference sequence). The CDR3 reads CASSIGDRGQGQHF. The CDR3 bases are TGTGCCAGTAGTATAGGGGACAGGGGTCAGGGCCAGCATTTT. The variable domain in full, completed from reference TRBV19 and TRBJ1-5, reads DGGITQSPKYLFRKEGQNVTLSCEQNLNHDAMYWYRQDPGQGLRLIYYSQIVNDFQKGDIAEGYSVSREKKESFPLTVTSAQKNPTAFYLCASSIGDRGQGQHFGDGTRLSIL.

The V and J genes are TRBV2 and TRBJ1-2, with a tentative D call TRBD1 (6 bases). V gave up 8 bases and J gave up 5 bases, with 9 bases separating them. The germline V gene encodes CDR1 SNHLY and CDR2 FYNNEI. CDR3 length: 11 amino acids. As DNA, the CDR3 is TGTGCCAGCCGCGGACAGTATGGCTACACCTTC. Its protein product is CASRGQYGYTF.